This TCR beta chain emerged from a study of blood T cell repertoires in COVID-19. Study details: Acute-phase and convalescent COVID-19 samples originated in the United States, Italy and Spain. The cDNA or gDNA used as material had been derived from T cells, B-cell-depleted T cells, or PBMCs.

Per germline, CDR1 MDHEN and CDR2 SYDVKM. V lost 2 bases and J 7 bases, leaving 14 bases between the germline ends. The CDR3 totals 14 residues. The authors' processing: Estimates of nucleated cell counts were drawn from the amplification of reference gene primers. Clones were sequenced by immunoSEQ multiplex PCR, and TCRdb holds only the in-frame ones, with some missing. D and trimming were read from the DNA, whereas the V and J calls and clone size are those reported in that table. This table holds hundreds of thousands of clones, roughly 79% found once. The Seattle site enrolled patients during active infection and followed them longitudinally.

The clonotype comes from a woman older than 75 with COVID-19, enrolled during active disease. J is TRBJ1-2 and V is TRBV28; D gene ambiguous. The sample taken for sequencing was peripheral blood. CDR3 in amino acids: CASSLEDGRGGYTF. DNA of the CDR3: TGTGCCAGCAGTTTAGAGGACGGACGGGGTGGCTACACCTTC.